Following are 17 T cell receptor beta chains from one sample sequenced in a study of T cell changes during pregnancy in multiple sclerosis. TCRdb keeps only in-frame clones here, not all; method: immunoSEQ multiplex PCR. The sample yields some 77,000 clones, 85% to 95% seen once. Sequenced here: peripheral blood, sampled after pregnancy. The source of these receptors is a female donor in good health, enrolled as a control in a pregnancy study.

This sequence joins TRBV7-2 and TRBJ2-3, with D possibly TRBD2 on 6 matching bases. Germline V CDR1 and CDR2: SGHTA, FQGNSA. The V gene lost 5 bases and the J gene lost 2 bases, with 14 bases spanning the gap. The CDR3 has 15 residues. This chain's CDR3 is CASSPTASVTDTQYF. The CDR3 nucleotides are TGTGCCAGCAGCCCTACCGCTAGCGTCACAGATACGCAGTATTTT.

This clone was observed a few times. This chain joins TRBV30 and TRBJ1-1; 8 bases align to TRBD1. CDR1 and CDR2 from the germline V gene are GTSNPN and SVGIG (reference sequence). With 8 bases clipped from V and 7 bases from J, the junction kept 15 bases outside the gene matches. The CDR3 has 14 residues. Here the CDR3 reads CARRGLTGEGEAFF. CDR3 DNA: TGTGCCAGACGAGGCTTGACAGGGGAGGGTGAAGCTTTCTTT.

The CDR3 coding sequence is TGCGCCAGCAGCTTGGCTCCCAGTAATGAGCAGTTCTTC. Amino acids: CASSLAPSNEQFF. The chain uses TRBV5-1 and TRBJ2-1; D is uncertain. Per germline, CDR1 SGHRS and CDR2 YFSETQ. The CDR3 spans 13 residues. V dropped 0 bases and J dropped 7 bases, with 8 bases sitting between them.

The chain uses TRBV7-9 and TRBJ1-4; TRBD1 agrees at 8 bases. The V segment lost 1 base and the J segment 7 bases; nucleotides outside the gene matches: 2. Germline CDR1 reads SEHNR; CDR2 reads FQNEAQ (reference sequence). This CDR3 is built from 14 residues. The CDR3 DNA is TGTGCCAGCAGCTTAGGAACAGGGGGTGAAAAACTGTTTTTT. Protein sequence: CASSLGTGGEKLFF.

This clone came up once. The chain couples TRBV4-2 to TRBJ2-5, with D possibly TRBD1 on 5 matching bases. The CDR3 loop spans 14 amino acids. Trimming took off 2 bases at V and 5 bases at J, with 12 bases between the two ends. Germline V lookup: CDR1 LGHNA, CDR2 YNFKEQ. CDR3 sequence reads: CASSQLPQGETQYF. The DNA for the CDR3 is TGTGCCAGCAGCCAACTTCCGCAGGGCGAGACCCAGTACTTC.

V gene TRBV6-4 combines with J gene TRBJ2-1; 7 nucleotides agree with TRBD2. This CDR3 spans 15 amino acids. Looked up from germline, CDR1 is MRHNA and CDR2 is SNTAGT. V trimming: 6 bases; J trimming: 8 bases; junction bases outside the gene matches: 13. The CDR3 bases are TGTGCCAGCAGCCCTGCCGCGGGAGTTGTGGATGAGCAGTTCTTC. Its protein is CASSPAAGVVDEQFF.

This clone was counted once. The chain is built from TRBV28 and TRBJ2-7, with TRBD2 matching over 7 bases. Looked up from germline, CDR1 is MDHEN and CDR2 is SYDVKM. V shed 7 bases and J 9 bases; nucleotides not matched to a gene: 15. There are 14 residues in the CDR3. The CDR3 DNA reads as TGTGCCAGCAAGTTCGCGGCGGGAGTGGGTGTGCAGTACTTC. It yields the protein CASKFAAGVGVQYF.

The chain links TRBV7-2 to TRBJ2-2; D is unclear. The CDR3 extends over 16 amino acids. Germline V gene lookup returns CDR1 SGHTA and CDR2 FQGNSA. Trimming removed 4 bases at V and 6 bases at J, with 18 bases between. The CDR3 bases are TGTGCCAGCAGCTCAACTCTGGGCTTTTTCGCCGGGGAGCTGTTTTTT. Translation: CASSSTLGFFAGELFF.

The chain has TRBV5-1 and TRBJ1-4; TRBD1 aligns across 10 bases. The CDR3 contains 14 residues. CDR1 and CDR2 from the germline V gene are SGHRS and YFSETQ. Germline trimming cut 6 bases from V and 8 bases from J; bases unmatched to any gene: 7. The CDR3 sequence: CASKGGTGEEKLFF. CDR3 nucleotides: TGCGCCAGCAAAGGCGGGACAGGGGAGGAAAAACTGTTTTTT.

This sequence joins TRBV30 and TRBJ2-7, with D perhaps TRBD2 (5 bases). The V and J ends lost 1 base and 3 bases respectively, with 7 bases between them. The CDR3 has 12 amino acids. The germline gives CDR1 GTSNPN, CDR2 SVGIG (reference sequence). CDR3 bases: TGTGCCTGGAGTGGAGGGTTCTACGAGCAGTACTTC. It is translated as CAWSGGFYEQYF.

In DNA form, the CDR3 reads TGTGCCAGCAGTTTGGGACAGGGGGCCTACGAGCAGTACTTC. This encodes CASSLGQGAYEQYF. This chain uses TRBV28 with TRBJ2-7; 11 nucleotides agree with TRBD1. Trimming cost V 3 bases and J 2 bases; bases outside gene matches: 0. CDR3 length equals 14 residues. Germline V gene data show CDR1 as MDHEN and CDR2 as SYDVKM.

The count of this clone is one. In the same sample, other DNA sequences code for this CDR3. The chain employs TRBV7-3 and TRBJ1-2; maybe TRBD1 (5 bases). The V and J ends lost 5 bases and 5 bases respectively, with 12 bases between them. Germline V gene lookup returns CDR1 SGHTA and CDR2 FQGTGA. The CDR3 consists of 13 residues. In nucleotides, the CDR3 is TGTGCCAGCAGCCCCGGGGGGGGGTATGGCTACACCTTC. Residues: CASSPGGGYGYTF.

This CDR3 reads CASSYGRPASYEQYF. The CDR3 DNA sequence: TGTGCCAGCAGTTACGGCAGGCCGGCCTCCTACGAGCAGTACTTC. V and J are TRBV6-5 and TRBJ2-7; D is uncertain. Trimming removed 2 bases at V and 0 bases at J, with 11 bases between. Per the germline V gene, CDR1 is MNHEY and CDR2 is SVGAGI. The CDR3 is 15 residues long.

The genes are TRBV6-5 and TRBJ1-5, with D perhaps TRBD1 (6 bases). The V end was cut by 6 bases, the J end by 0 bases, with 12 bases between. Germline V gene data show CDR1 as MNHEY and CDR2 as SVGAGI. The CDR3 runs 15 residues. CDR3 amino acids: CASRYDRYSNQPQHF. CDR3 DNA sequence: TGTGCCAGCAGATACGACAGGTATAGCAATCAGCCCCAGCATTTT.

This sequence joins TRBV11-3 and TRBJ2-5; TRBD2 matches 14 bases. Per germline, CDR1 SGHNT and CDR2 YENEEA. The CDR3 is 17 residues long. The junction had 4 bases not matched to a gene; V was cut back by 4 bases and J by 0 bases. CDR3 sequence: CASSSPTSGGDQETQYF. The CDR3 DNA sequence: TGTGCCAGCAGCTCCCCGACTAGCGGGGGGGACCAAGAGACCCAGTACTTC.

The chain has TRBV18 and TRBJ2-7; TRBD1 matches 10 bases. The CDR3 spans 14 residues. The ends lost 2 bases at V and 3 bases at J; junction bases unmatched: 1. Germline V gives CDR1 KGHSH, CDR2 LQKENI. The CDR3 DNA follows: TGTGCCAGCTCACCAAGGGACAGGGGCTACGAGCAGTACTTC. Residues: CASSPRDRGYEQYF.

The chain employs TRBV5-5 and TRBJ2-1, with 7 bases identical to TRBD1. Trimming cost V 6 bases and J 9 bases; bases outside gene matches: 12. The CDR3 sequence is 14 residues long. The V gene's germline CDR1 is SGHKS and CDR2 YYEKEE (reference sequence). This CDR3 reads CASMTGLEVIEQFF. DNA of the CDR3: TGTGCCAGCATGACAGGGTTAGAGGTTATTGAGCAGTTCTTC.